The clone carrying this T cell receptor beta chain was found many times. Its antigen is currently unknown. The sample originates from a study of naive and memory T cell subsets. Amplification of ligated cDNA took four PCR rounds with SP2 and nested alpha and beta constant primers. Blood and skin TCR RNA was reverse transcribed with alpha and beta constant primers. TCRdb called the 5' RACE reads again in MiXCR, with one record for every CDR3 protein. The sample has roughly 48,000 distinct CDR3 sequences, about 4.8% seen once; the top ten hold roughly 0.8%. The study, taken as a whole, reports: This RNA-based method may be sensitive to activation-related transcript changes.

V lost 1 base to trimming and J lost 6 bases; unmatched junction nucleotides: 7. Germline loops: CDR1 SGHAT, CDR2 FQNNGV. The CDR3 runs 16 residues. The library had UMIs added by 3' ligation of an oligonucleotide to TCR cDNA. Whole blood, roughly 2.5 ml, came from adult healthy volunteers. The clonotype comes from a female donor in good health. The chain is built from TRBV11-2 and TRBJ2-1; 9 positions match TRBD2. DNA of the CDR3: TGTGCCAGCAGCTTAGGGGTAGCGGGGGATGTCAATGAGCAGTTCTTC. It encodes CASSLGVAGDVNEQFF.